Below, one TCR beta chain is given with its context. These data belong to a study of blood T cell repertoires in COVID-19. Study-level information: The study drew acute and convalescent COVID-19 samples from the United States, Italy and Spain.

As handled by the study authors: Reference gene primer amplification gave nucleated cell count estimates. TCRdb's copy holds only in-frame clones and misses some; the assay was immunoSEQ multiplex PCR. That table gives V, J and clone size, and the DNA gave D and trimming. The sample records 150,000 to 160,000 clones, around 79% being singletons. This clonotype originated in a man of 80 years or more with acute or convalescent COVID-19. Sequencing used peripheral blood.

The CDR3 protein is CASNAPGTGFGGEAFF. The CDR3 nucleotides are TGTGCCAGCAACGCCCCCGGGACAGGGTTTGGTGGTGAAGCTTTCTTT. The V and J genes are TRBV28 and TRBJ1-1; 9 bases align to TRBD1. The CDR3 is 16 amino acids. Trimming cost V 7 bases and J 7 bases; bases outside gene matches: 16. The germline gives CDR1 MDHEN, CDR2 SYDVKM.